This T cell receptor beta chain originates from a study of T-cell reconstitution after alpha-beta-depleted transplantation in children. The TCRbeta library was prepared with unique molecular identifiers. From the PCR reads, TCRdb called clonotypes with MiXCR, one entry per CDR3 protein. The sample shows some 520,000 distinct CDR3 sequences, over 25% of them seen only once. The junction had 6 bases not matched to a gene; V was cut back by 4 bases and J by 4 bases. The CDR3 spans 14 residues. CDR1 is SGHTA, CDR2 FQGNSA, per germline. This clonotype was obtained from a human donor who donated a stem cell graft to a child with aplastic anemia. The chain is built from TRBV7-2 and TRBJ2-5; 7 bases are a match to TRBD2. Sequencing used PBMCs from the stem cell graft donor, obtained from the stem cell graft. The CDR3 sequence: CASSSLAGAETQYF. The CDR3 bases are TGTGCCAGCAGCTCCTTGGCGGGAGCAGAGACCCAGTACTTC.